The 32 T cell receptor beta chains below were found in one sample sequenced in a study of blood T cell repertoires in COVID-19. The data were produced by immunoSEQ multiplex PCR, yet TCRdb's version contains in-frame clones alone and is incomplete. The sample carries about 64,000 clones, just over 85% recorded once. Sample: peripheral blood. The receptor source for this set is a man aged 50-59 years with active COVID-19.

The rearrangement joins TRBV24-1 to TRBJ2-2; TRBD1 matches at 8 bases. The CDR3 is 15 residues long. Germline CDR1 is KGHDR and CDR2 is SFDVKD. V lost 8 bases and J lost 4; bases outside the gene matches: 8. The CDR3, as DNA: TGTGCCACCAACCCGGGACAGGCAGGCACCGGGGAGCTGTTTTTT. Translating gives CATNPGQAGTGELFF.

DNA of the CDR3: TGTGCCAGCAGTTACTGGGACAGTGAGGAGCAGTACTTC. As protein: CASSYWDSEEQYF. The gene calls are TRBV6-5 and TRBJ2-7; 7 bases align to TRBD1. Looked up from germline, CDR1 is MNHEY and CDR2 is SVGAGI. The J segment lost 7 bases and the V segment lost 1 base, leaving 4 bases of the junction unmatched. The CDR3 covers 13 residues.

This chain connects TRBV23-1 to TRBJ1-2, with D possibly TRBD1 on 5 matching bases. TRBV23-1 is recorded as an ORF, its role being uncertain. Trimming stripped 1 base from V and 0 bases from J, with 6 bases between. This CDR3 has 14 amino acids. CDR3 nucleotides: TGCGCCAGCAGTCAATTGACAGCTAACTATGGCTACACCTTC. Translating gives CASSQLTANYGYTF.

The V and J genes are TRBV10-3 and TRBJ1-1; possible D gene TRBD1, 6 bases. V lost 0 bases and J lost 2, with 10 bases in between. This CDR3 region has 15 residues. Germline CDR1 and CDR2: ENHRY and SYGVKD. The CDR3 DNA is TGTGCCATCAGTGAGTCGGCAGGGGACAACACTGAAGCTTTCTTT. Translated, it gives CAISESAGDNTEAFF.

This clone was counted a single time. The gene calls are TRBV5-1 and TRBJ2-3, with 14 bases aligning to TRBD2. Germline trimming cut 0 bases from V and 5 bases from J; bases unmatched to any gene: 5. There are 17 residues in the CDR3. Germline CDR1 SGHRS, CDR2 YFSETQ. CDR3 in DNA: TGCGCCAGCAGCTTGGGGGCCGGACTAGCGGGAGGAGATACGCAGTATTTT. Encoded protein: CASSLGAGLAGGDTQYF. Drawing the rest from reference TRBV5-1 and TRBJ2-3, the complete variable domain is KAGVTQTPRYLIKTRGQQVTLSCSPISGHRSVSWYQQTPGQGLQFLFEYFSETQRNKGNFPGRFSGRQFSNSRSEMNVSTLELGDSALYLCASSLGAGLAGGDTQYFGPGTRLTVL.

The chain recombines TRBV7-8 with TRBJ2-7; a weak D match, TRBD1 (5 bases). V was clipped by 3 bases and J by 1 base, with 7 bases between them. The CDR3 has 13 amino acids. The germline CDR1 and CDR2 sequences are SGHVS and FQNEAQ. CDR3 coding DNA: TGTGCCAGCAGCTTTGACAGATCCTACGAGCAGTACTTC. Translation: CASSFDRSYEQYF.

The J gene is TRBJ2-7, the V gene TRBV28; the match to TRBD1 covers 7 bases. Germline CDR1 and CDR2: MDHEN and SYDVKM. The trim removed 5 bases at V and 6 bases at J, leaving 10 bases unmatched. The CDR3 length is 14 residues. CDR3 sequence: CASSEIGDRAEQYF. As DNA, the CDR3 is TGTGCCAGCAGTGAGATCGGTGACAGGGCCGAGCAGTACTTC.

V usage is TRBV5-3 and J usage is TRBJ2-5; 9 bases are shared with TRBD2. TRBV5-3 is reported as an ORF; its role is uncertain. Trimming cost V 0 bases and J 5 bases; bases outside gene matches: 17. The CDR3 loop spans 19 amino acids. The CDR3 here is CARSLAGGRSPAGGETQYF. The DNA for the CDR3 is TGTGCCAGAAGCTTGGCCGGCGGCAGATCTCCGGCGGGAGGGGAGACCCAGTACTTC.

The chain combines TRBV4-2 with TRBJ2-2; D ambiguous. The CDR3 sequence is 16 residues long. Trimming shortened V by 4 bases and J by 1 base, and 13 bases separated the two germline ends. Germline assignment: CDR1 LGHNA and CDR2 YNFKEQ. The CDR3 DNA is TGTGCCAGCAGCCCTAGAGTAGGCTTGAACACCGGGGAGCTGTTTTTT. Its protein is CASSPRVGLNTGELFF.

The V gene is TRBV19, the J gene TRBJ2-1; 9 nucleotides align to TRBD2. Trimming removed 1 base from V and 6 bases from J; junction bases left unmatched: 10. Germline-derived CDR1 and CDR2 are LNHDA and SQIVND (reference sequence). The CDR3 spans 17 residues. CDR3 residues: CASSIASSGSLSNEQFF. DNA of the CDR3: TGTGCCAGTAGTATAGCGAGTAGCGGGAGTTTGAGCAATGAGCAGTTCTTC.

The rearrangement joins TRBV7-9 to TRBJ1-2; 7 bases align to TRBD1. There are 14 residues in the CDR3. Germline V gene lookup returns CDR1 SEHNR and CDR2 FQNEAQ (reference sequence). J was trimmed by 0 bases and V by 5 bases; bases with no gene match: 3. CDR3 nucleotides: TGTGCCAGCAGCCCGGGACAGTCTAACTATGGCTACACCTTC. Translating it yields CASSPGQSNYGYTF.

This chain uses TRBV7-9 with TRBJ1-1; the D is unclear. Germline assignment: CDR1 SEHNR and CDR2 FQNEAQ (reference sequence). Trimming left V 1 base short and J 6 bases short, with 9 bases between. CDR3 size: 13 residues. The CDR3 nucleotides read TGTGCCAGCAGCTTAGGGCTGAGGGCTGAAGCTTTCTTT. Its protein is CASSLGLRAEAFF. The full variable domain, in which reference TRBV7-9 and TRBJ1-1 provide the parts outside the CDR3, is DTGVSQNPRHKITKRGQNVTFRCDPISEHNRLYWYRQTLGQGPEFLTYFQNEAQLEKSRLLSDRFSAERPKGSFSTLEIQRTEQGDSAMYLCASSLGLRAEAFFGQGTRLTVV.

The chain recombines TRBV6-5 with TRBJ2-5; 9 bases match TRBD2. In germline, CDR1 is MNHEY, CDR2 SVGAGI. V lost 2 bases and J lost 5; bases outside the gene matches: 6. This CDR3 region has 15 residues. The CDR3 DNA is TGTGCCAGCAGTTACCCGGGACTAGCTGGGGAGACCCAGTACTTC. It translates to CASSYPGLAGETQYF.

The chain carries TRBV19 and TRBJ2-1; D perhaps matches TRBD2 (6 bases). Trimming left V 7 bases short and J 0 bases short, with 16 bases between. This CDR3 contains 16 residues. Germline V CDR1 and CDR2: LNHDA, SQIVND (reference sequence). CDR3 protein: CASNSREESSYNEQFF. CDR3 DNA sequence: TGTGCCAGTAACTCGAGGGAGGAGAGCTCCTACAATGAGCAGTTCTTC.

The CDR3 nucleotides read TGTGCCAGCCTAAGGGAGGGGGCTGAAGCTTTCTTT. As protein: CASLREGAEAFF. The chain carries TRBV28 and TRBJ1-1, with a tentative D call TRBD1 (6 bases). This CDR3 is built from 12 residues. Deletions cut 8 bases from V and 6 bases from J, with 13 bases between. In germline, CDR1 is MDHEN, CDR2 SYDVKM.

The V gene is TRBV7-9, the J gene TRBJ1-1; maybe TRBD1 (6 bases). Trimming left V 8 bases short and J 1 base short, with 17 bases between. This CDR3 is 15 amino acids long. Germline CDR1 SEHNR, CDR2 FQNEAQ (reference sequence). DNA of the CDR3: TGTGCCAGCCGATCCGGGGGGCCGAGGAACACTGAAGCTTTCTTT. The encoded protein is CASRSGGPRNTEAFF.

The rearrangement uses TRBV10-3 and TRBJ1-1; D unclear. With 7 bases removed from V and 3 bases from J, the gap between germline ends came to 15 bases. This CDR3 is built from 14 residues. The germline CDR1 and CDR2 sequences are ENHRY and SYGVKD. Here the CDR3 DNA reads TGTGCCATCAATAACGGCGACACTCACACTGAAGCTTTCTTT. This sequence encodes CAINNGDTHTEAFF.

J is TRBJ1-4 and V is TRBV4-1; 9 bases fit TRBD1. The J segment lost 1 base and the V segment lost 4 bases, leaving 4 bases of the junction unmatched. CDR1 MGHRA and CDR2 YSYEKL come from the germline V gene. CDR3 size: 16 residues. In DNA, the CDR3 is TGCGCCAGCAGCCGGGGACAGGGACGAACTAATGAAAAACTGTTTTTT. Its translation is CASSRGQGRTNEKLFF.

This clone appeared a single time. The chain has TRBV4-1 and TRBJ2-1; D is unresolved. Germline-derived CDR1 and CDR2 are MGHRA and YSYEKL. This CDR3 has 15 amino acids. Trimming removed 4 bases from V and 0 bases from J, with 10 bases in between. The DNA of the CDR3 is TGCGCCAGCAGCCTAATCGCCAGCTCCTACAATGAGCAGTTCTTC. Protein sequence: CASSLIASSYNEQFF.

This clone was seen once. This sequence joins TRBV10-1 and TRBJ2-3, with a weak D call TRBD1 (6 bases). This CDR3 spans 11 amino acids. V lost 5 bases and J 6 bases, leaving 6 bases between the germline ends. Per germline, CDR1 WNHNN and CDR2 SYGVQD (reference sequence). Here the CDR3 reads CASSTGDTQYF. The CDR3 DNA reads as TGCGCCAGCAGTACAGGGGATACGCAGTATTTT.

The V and J genes are TRBV2 and TRBJ2-5; 10 bases are a match to TRBD2. With 6 bases clipped from V and 4 bases from J, the junction kept 5 bases outside the gene matches. The CDR3 has 14 amino acids. Per germline, CDR1 SNHLY and CDR2 FYNNEI. CDR3 DNA: TGTGCCAGCAGCGCAAGGACTAGCGGAGAGACCCAGTACTTC. Its protein is CASSARTSGETQYF.

The chain uses TRBV2 and TRBJ2-5, with 7 bases fitting TRBD1. This CDR3 contains 14 residues. Germline V gene sequence: CDR1 SNHLY, CDR2 FYNNEI. After removal of 3 bases from V and 3 bases from J, the junction contained 4 bases not matched to a gene. The CDR3 here is CASSEPGTEETQYF. In nucleotides, the CDR3 is TGTGCCAGCAGTGAGCCCGGGACAGAAGAGACCCAGTACTTC.

The rearrangement links TRBV19 to TRBJ2-5, with TRBD1 as a possible D gene (6 bases). V lost 5 bases and J lost 4, with 11 bases in between. CDR3 length equals 13 residues. Germline lookup yields CDR1 LNHDA and CDR2 SQIVND (reference sequence). CDR3 bases: TGTGCCAGTAGTGCTCGGGACATAGAGACCCAGTACTTC. Protein: CASSARDIETQYF.

The chain is built from TRBV5-1 and TRBJ1-6; no clear D gene. The germline V gene has CDR1 SGHRS and CDR2 YFSETQ. This CDR3 comprises 16 residues. Trimming took off 5 bases at V and 2 bases at J, with 14 bases between the two ends. CDR3: CASRQSAEPYNSPLHF. The CDR3 nucleotides read TGCGCCAGCAGGCAATCCGCGGAGCCCTATAATTCACCCCTCCACTTT.

This chain's CDR3 is CASSWRRSSGGEFDNEQFF. The CDR3 DNA reads TGCGCCAGCAGCTGGAGGCGGAGTAGCGGGGGGGAGTTCGACAATGAGCAGTTCTTC. This chain links TRBV5-1 with TRBJ2-1, with 11 bases that match TRBD2. Germline V gene sequence: CDR1 SGHRS, CDR2 YFSETQ. This CDR3 comprises 19 residues. The trim removed 3 bases at V and 5 bases at J, leaving 16 bases unmatched.

This chain links TRBV5-1 with TRBJ2-2, with 8 bases that match TRBD2. The CDR3 is 16 residues long. CDR1 and CDR2 from the germline V gene are SGHRS and YFSETQ. The J segment lost 3 bases and the V segment lost 0 bases, leaving 4 bases of the junction unmatched. Written as DNA, the CDR3 is TGCGCCAGCAGCTTGGCGGGGGGGCCGGACACCGGGGAGCTGTTTTTT. It encodes CASSLAGGPDTGELFF.

The genes are TRBV6-5 and TRBJ1-5; no clear D gene. Germline lookup yields CDR1 MNHEY and CDR2 SVGAGI. The CDR3 sequence is 15 residues long. V lost 6 bases and J lost 3, with 15 bases in between. The CDR3 DNA follows: TGTGCCAGCAGCGGGTTCGCAGCTACCAATCAGCCCCAGCATTTT. It specifies CASSGFAATNQPQHF.

The chain carries TRBV14 and TRBJ1-2; the D is unclear. The CDR3 has 13 residues. Deletions cut 2 bases from V and 6 bases from J, with 10 bases between. The germline V gene encodes CDR1 SGHDN and CDR2 FVKESK. DNA for the CDR3: TGTGCCAGCAGCCAATCCTTGAGCCATGGCTACACCTTC. It codes for CASSQSLSHGYTF.

The rearrangement uses TRBV4-1 and TRBJ1-1; D is undetermined. The CDR3 runs 14 residues. Trimming left V 0 bases short and J 1 base short, with 6 bases between. The V gene's germline CDR1 is MGHRA and CDR2 YSYEKL. CDR3 sequence: CASSQEVRNTEAFF. CDR3 DNA sequence: TGCGCCAGCAGCCAAGAAGTGAGGAACACTGAAGCTTTCTTT.

V is TRBV10-1 and J is TRBJ1-5, with 9 bases matching TRBD1. The CDR3 runs 19 residues. The V gene's germline CDR1 is WNHNN and CDR2 SYGVQD (reference sequence). The trim removed 7 bases at V and 4 bases at J, leaving 20 bases unmatched. CDR3 protein: CASTNQPPGQGLPNQPQHF. In DNA form, the CDR3 reads TGCGCCAGCACGAACCAACCCCCGGGACAGGGTCTTCCGAATCAGCCCCAGCATTTT.

This clone was seen a few times. The V and J genes are TRBV28 and TRBJ2-2; 9 bases align to TRBD1. This CDR3 has 18 amino acids. Losses at the gene ends were 4 bases for V and 4 bases for J; bases not matched to a gene: 13. Germline-derived CDR1 and CDR2 are MDHEN and SYDVKM. CDR3 coding DNA: TGTGCCAGCAGTTCCCATCGGGACAGGGCTAGTAGCACCGGGGAGCTGTTTTTT. It encodes CASSSHRDRASSTGELFF. The whole variable domain, filled in from reference TRBV28 and TRBJ2-2, reads DVKVTQSSRYLVKRTGEKVFLECVQDMDHENMFWYRQDPGLGLRLIYFSYDVKMKEKGDIPEGYSVSREKKERFSLILESASTNQTSMYLCASSSHRDRASSTGELFFGEGSRLTVL.

The V call is TRBV3-1 (or the pseudogene TRBV3-2), the J call TRBJ2-5; 8 nucleotides align to TRBD2. V shed 1 base and J 1 base; nucleotides not matched to a gene: 8. CDR1 and CDR2 (germline): LGHDT, YNNKEL (reference sequence). The length of the CDR3 is 17 residues. The CDR3 sequence is CASSQVFGGGLQETQYF. CDR3 DNA sequence: TGTGCCAGCAGCCAAGTTTTCGGCGGGGGGCTCCAAGAGACCCAGTACTTC.